The 28 T cell receptor beta chains below come from one sample, sequenced in a study of shared clonotypes between healthy human individuals. TCRdb's table, derived via immunoSEQ multiplex PCR, lists solely in-frame clones and lacks some. The data contain about 2 million clones, less than 95% of them singletons. Terminally differentiated effector memory CD45RA+ cells were excluded from the naive CD8 cells, which were CD45RO-negative and positively selected for CCR7. What was sequenced was naive CD8+ T cells sorted from blood. Receptors were obtained from a young man in good health.

This CDR3 is CAWSLGQGEEKLFF. CDR3 in DNA: TGTGCCTGGAGTCTGGGCCAAGGAGAAGAAAAACTGTTTTTT. The J gene is TRBJ1-4, the V gene TRBV30; D not certain. The CDR3 is 14 amino acids. Germline-derived CDR1 and CDR2 are GTSNPN and SVGIG (reference sequence). Trimming removed 2 bases from V and 8 bases from J, with 15 bases in between.

The chain carries TRBV30 and TRBJ2-5, with 7 nucleotides matching TRBD1. In germline, CDR1 is GTSNPN, CDR2 SVGIG (reference sequence). This CDR3 is 13 amino acids long. Losses at the gene ends were 4 bases for V and 5 bases for J; bases not matched to a gene: 7. The CDR3 reads CAWTGGSTETQYF. The CDR3 region has the DNA TGTGCCTGGACAGGGGGTTCAACGGAGACCCAGTACTTC.

V gene TRBV4-3 combines with J gene TRBJ1-1, with 7 positions matching TRBD1. The V segment lost 3 bases and the J segment 3 bases; nucleotides outside the gene matches: 4. Germline CDR1 is LGHNA and CDR2 is YSLEER. The CDR3 length is 14 residues. The CDR3 reads CASSQNRGDTEAFF. CDR3 nucleotides: TGCGCCAGCAGCCAGAACAGGGGAGACACTGAAGCTTTCTTT.

The chain couples TRBV6-1 to TRBJ1-1; weak D call: TRBD1 (6 bases). Trimming stripped 1 base from V and 7 bases from J, with 10 bases between. The CDR3 runs 13 residues. The germline V gene has CDR1 MNHNS and CDR2 SASEGT. The CDR3 nucleotides read TGTGCCAGCAGTGAAGAGAGGGGGGATGAAGCTTTCTTT. This codes for CASSEERGDEAFF.

The chain uses TRBV29-1 and TRBJ1-2; no clear D. The V gene lost 4 bases and the J gene lost 3 bases, with 9 bases spanning the gap. There are 12 residues in the CDR3. In germline, CDR1 is SQVTM, CDR2 ANQGSEA. This CDR3 is CSVVLSDYGYTF. The CDR3 nucleotides are TGCAGCGTTGTTCTATCAGACTATGGCTACACCTTC.

CDR3 bases: TGTGCCAGCAGCTTTTTCTCATCCTACGAGCAGTACTTC. Amino acid sequence: CASSFFSSYEQYF. The genes are TRBV7-9 and TRBJ2-7; D not resolved. Between the trimmed V and J ends, which lost 3 bases and 1 base, there was a span of 7 bases. The CDR3 loop spans 13 amino acids. Germline V gene lookup returns CDR1 SEHNR and CDR2 FQNEAQ (reference sequence).

The gene calls are TRBV4-1 and TRBJ2-7; D might be TRBD2 (6 bases). CDR1 is MGHRA and CDR2 is YSYEKL in the germline V gene. The CDR3 consists of 16 residues. Trimming pared 0 bases from V and 0 bases from J, leaving 12 bases between. The CDR3 reads CASSQDQEGSSYEQYF. The CDR3 DNA follows: TGCGCCAGCAGCCAAGATCAGGAGGGCTCCTCCTACGAGCAGTACTTC.

The chain uses TRBV5-6 and TRBJ2-5; TRBD2 is a possible D gene (7 bases). Germline V gene sequence: CDR1 SGHDT, CDR2 YYEEEE. The CDR3 runs to 18 residues. Trimming pared 3 bases from V and 1 base from J, leaving 22 bases between. CDR3 protein: CASSYLGGGIFRQETQYF. The CDR3 DNA is TGTGCCAGCAGCTACCTGGGAGGGGGTATATTCCGCCAAGAGACCCAGTACTTC.

This chain connects TRBV10-2 to TRBJ2-7, with 10 bases lining up with TRBD2. The germline gives CDR1 WSHSY, CDR2 SAAADI. CDR3 length equals 18 residues. The J segment lost 2 bases and the V segment lost 0 bases, leaving 10 bases of the junction unmatched. CDR3 in amino acids: CASSESTRGTSGTYEQYF. CDR3 in DNA: TGCGCCAGCAGTGAGTCGACTCGCGGTACTAGCGGGACCTACGAGCAGTACTTC.

V gene TRBV7-9 combines with J gene TRBJ2-7, with 8 bases lining up with TRBD1. CDR1 and CDR2 (germline): SEHNR, FQNEAQ (reference sequence). Trimming at V came to 1 base and at J to 5 bases, leaving 10 bases not matched to a gene. This CDR3 comprises 16 residues. For the CDR3, the DNA is TGTGCCAGCAGCTTAGTTCCCGGACAGGGTACTCACGAGCAGTACTTC. It specifies CASSLVPGQGTHEQYF.

The V call is TRBV10-3, the J call TRBJ2-1, with D tentatively TRBD2 (5 bases). The CDR3 has 15 amino acids. Trimming removed 0 bases from V and 3 bases from J, with 9 bases in between. Germline V gene sequence: CDR1 ENHRY, CDR2 SYGVKD. In DNA, the CDR3 is TGTGCCATCAGTGAGTCGAGGACTGACTACAATGAGCAGTTCTTC. Translated, it gives CAISESRTDYNEQFF.

The chain joins TRBV9 to TRBJ2-5, with D perhaps matching TRBD1 (6 bases). This CDR3 region has 16 residues. V dropped 3 bases and J dropped 5 bases, with 20 bases sitting between them. Germline CDR1 reads SGDLS; CDR2 reads YYNGEE. The CDR3 loop reads CASSDSTGAAAETQYF. CDR3 DNA sequence: TGTGCCAGCAGCGATTCGACAGGAGCGGCGGCGGAGACCCAGTACTTC.

Details on this clone: Other DNA sequences in the same sample also yield this CDR3. The V gene is TRBV5-6, the J gene TRBJ1-5; D unresolved. V was shortened by 0 bases and J by 0 bases, with 7 bases between the two germline ends. CDR3 length equals 15 residues. Germline V CDR1 and CDR2: SGHDT, YYEEEE. The CDR3 is CASSLGGYSNQPQHF. The CDR3 coding sequence is TGTGCCAGCAGCTTGGGGGGTTATAGCAATCAGCCCCAGCATTTT.

The J gene is TRBJ1-1, the V gene TRBV7-9; D may be TRBD1 (5 bases). The germline gives CDR1 SEHNR, CDR2 FQNEAQ (reference sequence). Trimming left V 4 bases short and J 12 bases short, with 18 bases between. CDR3 length equals 13 residues. The CDR3 sequence is CASSSKPSRDPFF. CDR3 sequence (DNA): TGTGCCAGCAGCTCAAAACCTTCCAGGGACCCTTTCTTT.

Only one count was recorded for this clone. The V gene is TRBV29-1, the J gene TRBJ2-7, with D perhaps TRBD1 (7 bases). V was trimmed by 1 base and J by 2 bases, leaving 15 bases between them. Germline V CDR1 and CDR2: SQVTM, ANQGSEA. CDR3 length: 15 amino acids. CDR3: CSVEGLGGLTYEQYF. CDR3 nucleotides: TGCAGCGTTGAAGGACTAGGGGGCCTGACCTACGAGCAGTACTTC.

The chain combines TRBV6-6 with TRBJ2-5, with TRBD1 as a possible D gene (5 bases). Trimming removed 11 bases from V and 7 bases from J, with 14 bases in between. CDR1 and CDR2 from the germline V gene are MNHNY and SVGAGI (reference sequence). CDR3 length: 11 amino acids. As DNA, the CDR3 is TGTGCCGCCAGCAGGGATGGGACCCAGTACTTC. This encodes CAASRDGTQYF.

This chain links TRBV7-2 with TRBJ2-7; 8 nucleotides align to TRBD2. This CDR3 has 13 amino acids. Germline loops: CDR1 SGHTA, CDR2 FQGNSA. V was pared by 5 bases and J by 6 bases, with 6 bases of the junction left unmatched. The CDR3 region is CASSPGTSTEQYF. In DNA form, the CDR3 reads TGTGCCAGCAGCCCGGGGACTAGTACCGAGCAGTACTTC. Using reference TRBV7-2 and TRBJ2-7 for the parts outside the CDR3, the full variable domain is GAGVSQSPSNKVTEKGKDVELRCDPISGHTALYWYRQSLGQGLEFLIYFQGNSAPDKSGLPSDRFSAERTGGSVSTLTIQRTQQEDSAVYLCASSPGTSTEQYFGPGTRLTVT.

The genes are TRBV25-1 and TRBJ2-1, with 7 bases matching TRBD1. V trimming: 1 base; J trimming: 4 bases; junction bases outside the gene matches: 1. CDR1 and CDR2 (germline): MGHDK, SYGVNS. The CDR3 runs 14 residues. This chain's CDR3 is CASSEWDSYNEQFF. CDR3 DNA: TGTGCCAGCAGTGAATGGGACAGTTACAATGAGCAGTTCTTC.

CDR3 in DNA: TGTGCCAGCAGTCATACTTTCGACAATCAGCCCCAGCATTTT. It translates to CASSHTFDNQPQHF. The chain recombines TRBV28 with TRBJ1-5, with D uncertain. There are 14 residues in the CDR3. CDR1 MDHEN and CDR2 SYDVKM come from the germline V gene. Trimming shortened V by 5 bases and J by 3 bases, and 11 bases separated the two germline ends.

The V call is TRBV11-2, the J call TRBJ2-7, with 12 bases fitting TRBD2. Germline V lookup: CDR1 SGHAT, CDR2 FQNNGV. V was pared by 5 bases and J by 2 bases, with 4 bases of the junction left unmatched. The CDR3 covers 15 residues. CDR3 bases: TGTGCCAGCAGCCCGACTAGCGGGGGAGCCTACGAGCAGTACTTC. Its translation: CASSPTSGGAYEQYF.

The gene calls are TRBV12-5 and TRBJ2-7; D gene ambiguous. V dropped 0 bases and J dropped 4 bases, with 13 bases sitting between them. This CDR3 region has 15 residues. Germline V gene sequence: CDR1 LGHNT, CDR2 FRNRAP. DNA for the CDR3: TGTGCTAGTGGTTTGGTCGGAGTTCTCAGGTACGAGCAGTACTTC. Its translation: CASGLVGVLRYEQYF.

The chain employs TRBV30 and TRBJ2-5, with D unclear. The V and J ends lost 4 bases and 0 bases respectively, with 6 bases between them. Germline CDR1 is GTSNPN and CDR2 is SVGIG (reference sequence). This CDR3 is built from 12 residues. CDR3 DNA: TGTGCCTGGACACCGTACCAAGAGACCCAGTACTTC. Its translation: CAWTPYQETQYF.

The chain couples TRBV27 to TRBJ2-7, with no clear D. CDR3 size: 16 residues. Trimming stripped 4 bases from V and 4 bases from J, with 20 bases between. CDR1 and CDR2 (germline): MNHEY, SMNVEV (reference sequence). In DNA, the CDR3 is TGTGCCAGCAGTTCATTATTGGGCGGTAGGCCGTACGAGCAGTACTTC. It is translated as CASSSLLGGRPYEQYF.

On this clone: Other DNA variants within this sample encode the same CDR3. This chain connects TRBV27 to TRBJ1-2; D remains ambiguous. Germline CDR1 reads MNHEY; CDR2 reads SMNVEV (reference sequence). The CDR3 totals 13 residues. V lost 6 bases to trimming and J lost 1 base, with 9 bases between them. In DNA, the CDR3 is TGTGCCAGCAGCCCTTTGGGTAACTATGGCTACACCTTC. Protein: CASSPLGNYGYTF.

Points on this clone: Other nucleotide sequences in the sample specify the same CDR3. The V call is TRBV29-1, the J call TRBJ2-7, with D perhaps TRBD2 (6 bases). CDR1 is SQVTM, CDR2 ANQGSEA, per germline. CDR3 length: 12 residues. Deletions cut 7 bases from V and 2 bases from J, with 12 bases between. The CDR3 sequence is CSARTGAYEQYF. The CDR3 nucleotides are TGCAGCGCCCGGACGGGAGCCTACGAGCAGTACTTC.

This sequence joins TRBV5-1 and TRBJ1-1; 11 nucleotides line up with TRBD1. The CDR3 loop spans 15 amino acids. V shed 6 bases and J 4 bases; nucleotides not matched to a gene: 8. Germline V CDR1 and CDR2: SGHRS, YFSETQ. CDR3 residues: CASTKWTGGGTEAFF. The CDR3 DNA follows: TGCGCCAGCACCAAATGGACAGGGGGCGGCACTGAAGCTTTCTTT.

The V and J genes are TRBV7-9 and TRBJ2-3; D may be TRBD1 (6 bases). The CDR3 covers 14 residues. CDR1 SEHNR and CDR2 FQNEAQ come from the germline V gene (reference sequence). Trimming took 7 bases from V and 0 from J, leaving 11 bases between them. The CDR3 is CASILQGSTDTQYF. The CDR3 DNA reads TGTGCCAGCATTTTACAGGGTAGCACAGATACGCAGTATTTT.

The chain links TRBV10-1 to TRBJ2-7, with a tentative D call TRBD1 (6 bases). Germline V gene sequence: CDR1 WNHNN, CDR2 SYGVQD (reference sequence). V was clipped by 4 bases and J by 0 bases, with 7 bases between them. CDR3 size: 13 residues. The chain's CDR3 is CASSVDSSYEQYF. As DNA, the CDR3 is TGCGCCAGCAGTGTGGACAGCTCCTACGAGCAGTACTTC.